This T cell receptor beta chain was recovered during a study of blood T cell repertoires in COVID-19. At the level of the study: Acute and convalescent COVID-19 specimens originated in the United States, Italy and Spain.

Assignments of participants to cohorts depended upon their own reported clinical history. Trimming shortened V by 3 bases and J by 0 bases, and 10 bases separated the two germline ends. The CDR3 is made up of 16 amino acids. Germline V lookup: CDR1 SGHTS, CDR2 YDEGEE. Profiling relied on immunoSEQ multiplex PCR, and the TCRdb table lists in-frame clones only, not all of them. The sample has some 190,000 clones, less than 90% seen once. The sequenced sample consisted of PBMCs or T cells enriched from blood (not recorded which). This receptor was obtained from a woman aged 30 to 39 who had been exposed to COVID-19. This sequence joins TRBV5-8 and TRBJ1-6; no clear D. The CDR3 is CASSSASLSYNSPLHF. The CDR3 DNA reads as TGTGCCAGCAGCTCCGCCAGTCTCTCCTATAATTCACCCCTCCACTTT.